The sequence of this TCR beta chain was determined in a study of PD-L1 blockade in urothelial cancer. On the study more broadly: The median T cell count in blood samples was 110,000 to 150,000.

The CDR3 spans 15 residues. The trim removed 5 bases at V and 5 bases at J, leaving 9 bases unmatched. In germline, CDR1 is SGHAT, CDR2 FQDESV (reference sequence). Measured with immunoSEQ multiplex PCR; TCRdb has only the in-frame clones, and not every one. The sample lists tens of thousands of clones, around 90% occurring once. Sample time point: pretreatment peripheral blood. Peripheral blood mononuclear cells were collected from every patient before and during treatment, yielding between 1 and 8 samples per patient. The sequenced sample was PBMCs, obtained around atezolizumab (anti-PD-L1) treatment. This receptor was taken from a woman aged 55-69 years with urothelial cancer. J is TRBJ2-5 and V is TRBV11-1; 9 nucleotides match TRBD1. The CDR3 coding sequence is TGTGCCAGCAGCCCTGGACAGGGGCACAAGGAGACCCAGTACTTC. As protein: CASSPGQGHKETQYF.